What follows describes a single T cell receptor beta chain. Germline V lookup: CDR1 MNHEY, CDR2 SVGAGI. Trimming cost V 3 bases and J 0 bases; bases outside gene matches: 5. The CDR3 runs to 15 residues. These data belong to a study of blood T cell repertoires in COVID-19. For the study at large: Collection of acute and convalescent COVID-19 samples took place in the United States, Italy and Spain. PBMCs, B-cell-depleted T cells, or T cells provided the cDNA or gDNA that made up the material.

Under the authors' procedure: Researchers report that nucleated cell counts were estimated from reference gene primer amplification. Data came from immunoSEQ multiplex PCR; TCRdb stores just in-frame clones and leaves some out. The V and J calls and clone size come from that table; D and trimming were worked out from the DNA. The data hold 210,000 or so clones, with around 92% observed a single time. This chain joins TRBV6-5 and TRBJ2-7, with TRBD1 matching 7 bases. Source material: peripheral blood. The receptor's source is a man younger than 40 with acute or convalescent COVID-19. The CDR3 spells CASSYLAGGSYEQYF. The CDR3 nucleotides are TGTGCCAGCAGTTATCTGGCAGGGGGCTCCTACGAGCAGTACTTC.